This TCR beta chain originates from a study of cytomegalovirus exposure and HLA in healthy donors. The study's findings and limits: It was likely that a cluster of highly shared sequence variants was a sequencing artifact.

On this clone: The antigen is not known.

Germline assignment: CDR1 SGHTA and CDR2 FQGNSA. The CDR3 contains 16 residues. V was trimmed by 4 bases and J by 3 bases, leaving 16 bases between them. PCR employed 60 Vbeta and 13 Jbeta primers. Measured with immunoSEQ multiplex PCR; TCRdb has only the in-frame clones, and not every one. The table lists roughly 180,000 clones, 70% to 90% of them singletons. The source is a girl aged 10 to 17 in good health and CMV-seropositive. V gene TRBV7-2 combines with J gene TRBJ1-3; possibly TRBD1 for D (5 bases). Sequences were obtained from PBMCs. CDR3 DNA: TGTGCCAGCAGCTCCCTCAGGGTTTTGGTTGGAAACACCATATATTTT. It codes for CASSSLRVLVGNTIYF.